The 14 T cell receptor beta chains below were found in one sample sequenced in a study of cytomegalovirus exposure and HLA in healthy donors. It was with 60 Vbeta and 13 Jbeta primers that the PCR ran. The table came from immunoSEQ multiplex PCR; TCRdb's copy has only in-frame clones and leaves some out. The sample holds around 200,000 clones, about 80% seen once. Sequencing used PBMCs. The receptors here all came from a man in his forties in good health and CMV-seronegative.

This clone was picked up one time. The chain couples TRBV19 to TRBJ2-5, with TRBD1 as a possible D gene (6 bases). This CDR3 region has 15 residues. Trimming removed 3 bases at V and 2 bases at J, with 13 bases between. CDR1 is LNHDA and CDR2 is SQIVND in the germline V gene (reference sequence). For the CDR3, the DNA is TGTGCCAGTAGTATCAAGGGGGATCTACAAGAGACCCAGTACTTC. Protein sequence: CASSIKGDLQETQYF.

This rearrangement joins TRBV5-1 to TRBJ2-2; TRBD1 matches at 8 bases. This CDR3 comprises 15 residues. Trimming removed 4 bases from V and 6 bases from J; junction bases left unmatched: 8. CDR1 and CDR2 (germline): SGHRS, YFSETQ. The CDR3 spells CASSPRTGSPGELFF. In DNA form, the CDR3 reads TGCGCCAGCAGCCCCCGGACAGGGAGTCCCGGGGAGCTGTTTTTT.

The V and J genes are TRBV5-4 and TRBJ2-1; TRBD2 aligns across 9 bases. After removal of 3 bases from V and 0 bases from J, the junction contained 4 bases not matched to a gene. The germline V gene has CDR1 SGHNT and CDR2 YYREEE (reference sequence). CDR3 length: 16 residues. DNA of the CDR3: TGTGCCAGCAGCTCCCATAGCGGGAGCTCCTACAATGAGCAGTTCTTC. Residues: CASSSHSGSSYNEQFF.

The gene calls are TRBV10-3 and TRBJ2-5; 14 nucleotides agree with TRBD2. CDR3 length equals 15 residues. Unmatched junction bases numbered 8, after V lost 10 bases and J lost 4 bases. Germline CDR1 ENHRY, CDR2 SYGVKD. CDR3 loop: CATKGLAGAAETQYF. The CDR3 region has the DNA TGTGCCACTAAGGGACTAGCGGGAGCTGCAGAGACCCAGTACTTC.

J is TRBJ1-3 and V is TRBV29-1, with a tentative D call TRBD1 (5 bases). The CDR3 is made up of 15 amino acids. Germline CDR1 is SQVTM and CDR2 is ANQGSEA. Trimming cost V 3 bases and J 0 bases, with 12 bases left between them. In DNA, the CDR3 is TGCAGCGTTGAGCAGGGCCTCCTCTCTGGAAACACCATATATTTT. Translated, it gives CSVEQGLLSGNTIYF.

This chain links TRBV6-5 with TRBJ2-4, with D perhaps TRBD1 (5 bases). Trimming cost V 7 bases and J 0 bases, with 10 bases left between them. The length of the CDR3 is 14 residues. The germline gives CDR1 MNHEY, CDR2 SVGAGI. The CDR3 loop reads CASTAGRAKNIQYF. CDR3 sequence (DNA): TGTGCCAGCACAGCAGGGCGAGCCAAAAACATTCAGTACTTC.

The V and J genes are TRBV13 and TRBJ2-5; 10 bases line up with TRBD1. CDR1 PRHDT and CDR2 FYEKMQ come from the germline V gene (reference sequence). The CDR3 runs to 14 residues. Germline trimming cut 5 bases from V and 4 bases from J; bases unmatched to any gene: 4. Here the CDR3 DNA reads TGTGCCAGCAGCGGGACAGGGGCGGGAGAGACCCAGTACTTC. It translates to CASSGTGAGETQYF.

The chain links TRBV6-4 to TRBJ2-6, with a tentative D call TRBD1 (6 bases). V was clipped by 5 bases and J by 0 bases, with 8 bases between them. The CDR3 contains 15 residues. Per germline, CDR1 MRHNA and CDR2 SNTAGT. CDR3 amino acids: CASSQQGSGANVLTF. The CDR3 bases are TGTGCCAGCAGTCAACAGGGCTCTGGGGCCAACGTCCTGACTTTC.

The chain is built from TRBV4-2 and TRBJ2-1; 9 positions match TRBD2. With 0 bases clipped from V and 6 bases from J, the junction kept 12 bases outside the gene matches. This CDR3 has 18 amino acids. Germline CDR1 and CDR2: LGHNA and YNFKEQ. This chain's CDR3 is CASSQEAGGGAGRNEQFF. Here the CDR3 DNA reads TGTGCCAGCAGCCAAGAAGCTGGCGGGGGGGCCGGTCGCAATGAGCAGTTCTTC.

The rearrangement joins TRBV6-5 to TRBJ1-3; the D gene is possibly TRBD1 (5 bases). Germline V lookup: CDR1 MNHEY, CDR2 SVGAGI. The CDR3 is made up of 16 amino acids. The V end lost 1 base, the J end lost 3 bases, and 13 bases lay between the germline ends. The DNA for the CDR3 is TGTGCCAGCAGTTACTTTGGGCCCGACAGTGGAAACACCATATATTTT. This encodes CASSYFGPDSGNTIYF.

This clone has just one count. V usage is TRBV7-6 and J usage is TRBJ2-5; 9 bases line up with TRBD2. Trimming took 1 base from V and 2 from J; bases not matched to a gene: 5. Per the germline V gene, CDR1 is SGHVS and CDR2 is FNYEAQ. This CDR3 spans 16 amino acids. The chain's CDR3 is CASSLGLAGYQETQYF. CDR3 nucleotide sequence: TGTGCCAGCAGCTTAGGGCTAGCGGGGTATCAAGAGACCCAGTACTTC.

V usage is TRBV5-5 and J usage is TRBJ1-4, with 7 positions matching TRBD1. V dropped 4 bases and J dropped 8; count of bases not matched to a gene: 11. The CDR3 sequence is 15 residues long. The germline V gene encodes CDR1 SGHKS and CDR2 YYEKEE (reference sequence). Here the CDR3 DNA reads TGTGCCAGCAGCCCGGACAGGACCCATTACGAAAAACTGTTTTTT. Its protein is CASSPDRTHYEKLFF.

The chain couples TRBV27 to TRBJ2-5; a weak D match, TRBD2 (6 bases). This CDR3 is built from 15 residues. Germline CDR1 is MNHEY and CDR2 is SMNVEV (reference sequence). The germline V and J ends were trimmed by 1 base and 5 bases, with 14 bases remaining between them. The CDR3 sequence is CASSLLGGMLETQYF. DNA of the CDR3: TGTGCCAGCAGTTTATTGGGCGGGATGCTGGAGACCCAGTACTTC.

This rearrangement joins TRBV7-9 to TRBJ2-3, with 9 positions matching TRBD2. The CDR3 is 15 residues long. Trimming took 5 bases from V and 2 from J; bases not matched to a gene: 5. Germline V gene sequence: CDR1 SEHNR, CDR2 FQNEAQ (reference sequence). In DNA, the CDR3 is TGTGCCAGCAGCATCGGCGGGGGGGCCACAGATACGCAGTATTTT. Its protein product is CASSIGGGATDTQYF.